One T cell receptor beta chain is described in this entry. As yet, its antigen is unknown. Sequencing used immunoSEQ multiplex PCR; TCRdb keeps in-frame clones, though not all of them. The table records around 4,400 clones, about 31% of them present only once. This sample was included in a study of T cells in localized non-small cell lung cancer. General study points: Longer overall survival was seen with higher T cell density measured in blood.

This TCR derives from an older male donor with stage I lung adenocarcinoma. The sample in question was lung tumor tissue, obtained before any cancer treatment.

CDR3 region: CASSPGDRGMNSPLHF. For the CDR3, the DNA is TGTGCCAGCTCACCCGGCGACAGGGGGATGAATTCACCCCTCCACTTT. This chain uses TRBV18 with TRBJ1-6; 9 nucleotides line up with TRBD1. The V gene's germline CDR1 is KGHSH and CDR2 LQKENI. With 3 bases clipped from V and 7 bases from J, the junction kept 7 bases outside the gene matches. The CDR3 is 16 amino acids.